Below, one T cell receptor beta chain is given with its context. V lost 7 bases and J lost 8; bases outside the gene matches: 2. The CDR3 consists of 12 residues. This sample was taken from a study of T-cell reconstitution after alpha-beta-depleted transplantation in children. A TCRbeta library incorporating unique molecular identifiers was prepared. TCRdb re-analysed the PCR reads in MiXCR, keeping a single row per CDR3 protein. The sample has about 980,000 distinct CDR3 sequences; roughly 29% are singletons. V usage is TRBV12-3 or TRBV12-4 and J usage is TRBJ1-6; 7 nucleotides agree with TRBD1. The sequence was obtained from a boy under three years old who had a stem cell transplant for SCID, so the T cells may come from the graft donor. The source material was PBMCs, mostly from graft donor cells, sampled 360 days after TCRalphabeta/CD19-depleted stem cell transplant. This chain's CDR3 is CASTTGDSPLHF. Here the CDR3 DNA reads TGTGCCAGCACCACAGGGGATTCACCCCTCCACTTT.